This T cell receptor beta chain is from a study of blood T cell repertoires in COVID-19. Overall study context: PBMCs, B-cell-depleted T cells, or T cells were the source of the cDNA or gDNA that made up the material.

Original handling: Counts of nucleated cells, estimated from reference gene primer amplification, were obtained. Libraries were prepared by immunoSEQ multiplex PCR; TCRdb keeps only in-frame clonotypes and omits some of them. The D gene and trimming were derived from the DNA, and the V and J assignments and clone size from that table. This table has a few hundred thousand clones, more than 75% appearing once. Participants were aged 18 to 89 years from 20 to 30 US areas. The V gene's germline CDR1 is SGHRS and CDR2 YFSETQ. The germline V and J ends were trimmed by 0 bases and 6 bases, with 15 bases remaining between them. The CDR3 is 15 amino acids.

This chain uses TRBV5-1 with TRBJ1-2; D not resolved. This receptor was identified in a woman aged 45-60 years who had been exposed to COVID-19. The sample consisted of PBMCs or T cells enriched from blood (not recorded which). The CDR3 protein is CASSLEGLEKDGYTF. DNA of the CDR3: TGCGCCAGCAGCTTGGAAGGCCTAGAAAAGGATGGCTACACCTTC.